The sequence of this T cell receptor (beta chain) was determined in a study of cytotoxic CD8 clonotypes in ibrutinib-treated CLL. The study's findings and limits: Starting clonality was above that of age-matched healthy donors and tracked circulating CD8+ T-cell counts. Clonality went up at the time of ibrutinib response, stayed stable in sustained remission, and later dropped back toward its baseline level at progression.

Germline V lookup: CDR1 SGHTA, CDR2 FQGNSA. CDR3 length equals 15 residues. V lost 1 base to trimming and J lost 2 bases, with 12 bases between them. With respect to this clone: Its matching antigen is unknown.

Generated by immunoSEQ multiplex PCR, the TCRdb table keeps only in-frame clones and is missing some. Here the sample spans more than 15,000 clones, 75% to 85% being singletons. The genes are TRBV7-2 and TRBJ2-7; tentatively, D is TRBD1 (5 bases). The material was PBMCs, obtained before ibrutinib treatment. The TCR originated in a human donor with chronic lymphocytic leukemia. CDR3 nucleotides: TGTGCCAGCAGCTTAGGCAGGGTGATTCCCTACGAGCAGTACTTC. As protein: CASSLGRVIPYEQYF. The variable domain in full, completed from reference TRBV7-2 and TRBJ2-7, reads GAGVSQSPSNKVTEKGKDVELRCDPISGHTALYWYRQSLGQGLEFLIYFQGNSAPDKSGLPSDRFSAERTGGSVSTLTIQRTQQEDSAVYLCASSLGRVIPYEQYFGPGTRLTVT.